This T cell receptor (beta chain) was obtained from a study of CD8 T cells in ankylosing spondylitis. In TCRdb, the 5' RACE reads were re-called with MiXCR into one record per CDR3 protein. Seen here are approximately 31,000 distinct CDR3 sequences, more than 25% observed once, and the top ten hold 45% to 50%. Study-level findings and limits: Seemingly distinctive of ankylosing spondylitis blood was a TCR beta motif formed by eight highly homologous variants. Significant enrichment of disease-linked clones was reportedly seen in matched ankylosing spondylitis synovial fluid.

CDR3 length: 13 amino acids. Per the germline V gene, CDR1 is SEHNR and CDR2 is FQNEAQ (reference sequence). V was shortened by 5 bases and J by 4 bases, with 11 bases between the two germline ends. Comments on this clonotype: Its antigen is not identified.

The sequence came from a male donor with ankylosing spondylitis. Specimen: synovial fluid, either unsorted or a sorted T cell fraction (not recorded which). V usage is TRBV7-9 and J usage is TRBJ1-1; no reliable D call. This chain's CDR3 is CASSPTGLTEAFF. Here the CDR3 DNA reads TGTGCCAGCAGCCCGACCGGCCTCACTGAAGCTTTCTTT.